This TCR beta chain was identified in a study of blood T cell repertoires in COVID-19. Study context: Acute and convalescent COVID-19 samples came from the United States, Italy and Spain. PBMCs, B-cell-depleted T cells, or T cells were the source of the cDNA or gDNA that made up the material.

Original data processing: It was from reference gene primer amplification that nucleated cell counts were estimated. Sequencing used immunoSEQ multiplex PCR; TCRdb keeps in-frame clones, though not all of them. From that table come the V and J calls and clone size; the DNA was used to work out D and trimming. The top ten hold 0.9% to 0.95% of the sample, which has around 210,000 clones, around four fifths seen once. Followed over time, Seattle patients had been enrolled while infection was active. Germline CDR1 and CDR2: MNHEY and SMNVEV (reference sequence). The CDR3 has 15 residues. The V and J ends lost 5 bases and 0 bases respectively, with 14 bases between them.

V usage is TRBV27 and J usage is TRBJ2-7, with D tentatively TRBD1 (6 bases). Sequences were obtained from peripheral blood. The receptor was derived from a man in his sixties with COVID-19, enrolled during active disease. The CDR3 spells CASSVPGTFSYEQYF. Written as DNA, the CDR3 is TGTGCCAGCAGTGTTCCGGGGACATTCTCCTACGAGCAGTACTTC.